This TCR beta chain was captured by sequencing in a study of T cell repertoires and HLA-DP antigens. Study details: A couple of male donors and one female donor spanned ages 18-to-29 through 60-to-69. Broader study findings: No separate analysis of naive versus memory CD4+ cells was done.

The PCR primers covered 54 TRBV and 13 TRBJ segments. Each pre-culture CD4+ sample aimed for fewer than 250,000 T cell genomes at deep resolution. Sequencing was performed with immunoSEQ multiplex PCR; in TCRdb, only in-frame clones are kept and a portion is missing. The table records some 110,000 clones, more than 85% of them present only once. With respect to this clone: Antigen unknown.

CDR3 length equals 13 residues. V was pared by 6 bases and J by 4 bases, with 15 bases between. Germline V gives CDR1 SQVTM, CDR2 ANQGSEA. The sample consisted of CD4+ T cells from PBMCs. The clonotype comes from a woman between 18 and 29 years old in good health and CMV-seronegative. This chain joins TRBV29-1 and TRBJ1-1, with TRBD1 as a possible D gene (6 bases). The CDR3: CSVRGRVVTEAFF. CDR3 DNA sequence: TGCAGCGTGAGGGGGAGGGTGGTCACTGAAGCTTTCTTT. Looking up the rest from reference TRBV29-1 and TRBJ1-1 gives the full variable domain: SAVISQKPSRDICQRGTSLTIQCQVDSQVTMMFWYRQQPGQSLTLIATANQGSEATYESGFVIDKFPISRPNLTFSTLTVSNMSPEDSSIYLCSVRGRVVTEAFFGQGTRLTVV.